This T cell receptor (beta chain) was profiled in a study of response to subunit inactivated influenza vaccine (dated by TCRdb to 2016 to 2019). Background for the entire study: Deep quantitative T cell receptor repertoire profiling was used in the study to track responses to a trivalent subunit inactivated influenza vaccine.

CDR3 length: 16 amino acids, cysteine to phenylalanine. The retained sequence is limited to the CDR3, 48 bases, with the frame set at the first base. At the junction V is shortened by 2 bases and J by 9 bases, with 20 bases in between. Via the germline V gene, CDR1 is MNHEY and CDR2 SVGAGI. General conclusions and limits of the study: The authors suggested that each seasonal influenza vaccination may recruit only a limited number of new T cells.

Library method: RT-PCR. Sequencing was carried out with an Illumina HiSeq 2500. TCRdb took the public reads, trimmed them with fastp at Q25, ran MiXCR for clone calling and kept in-frame beta chains. Each entry is one CDR3 protein sequence, shown with its most common DNA and genes. For this sample there are about 650,000 distinct CDR3 sequences; 15% to 18% appear just once. Roughly 11% of the sample comes from the top ten. This clonotype occurred a few times. Its binding antigen is unknown. The record has no base qualities; no much larger clone is one base away. The V and J genes are TRBV6-5 and TRBJ2-1; the D gene could be either TRBD1 or TRBD2, each agreeing at 5 bases. The sequencing used PBMCs from blood, collected 11 to 12 days after vaccination. This sequence was found in a man aged 50 or older who received an inactivated influenza vaccine. Donor details come from another sample of the same person, matched by shared clones. CDR3 protein: CASSYTPRAAGGEQFF. In nucleotide form, the sequence is TGTGCCAGCAGTTACACCCCCAGGGCTGCAGGAGGTGAGCAGTTCTTC.